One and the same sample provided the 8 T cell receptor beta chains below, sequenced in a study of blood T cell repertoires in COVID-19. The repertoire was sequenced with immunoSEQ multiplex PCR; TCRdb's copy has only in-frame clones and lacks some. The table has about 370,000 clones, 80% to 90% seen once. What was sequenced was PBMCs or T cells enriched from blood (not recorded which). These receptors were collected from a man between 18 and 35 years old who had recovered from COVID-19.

CDR3 sequence: CATSEAGAGDYNEQFF. DNA of the CDR3: TGTGCCACCAGTGAAGCCGGAGCGGGTGATTACAATGAGCAGTTCTTC. This sequence joins TRBV24-1 and TRBJ2-1; tentative D call: TRBD2 (6 bases). The germline CDR1 and CDR2 sequences are KGHDR and SFDVKD. V was clipped by 4 bases and J by 4 bases, with 16 bases between them. The CDR3 is made up of 16 amino acids.

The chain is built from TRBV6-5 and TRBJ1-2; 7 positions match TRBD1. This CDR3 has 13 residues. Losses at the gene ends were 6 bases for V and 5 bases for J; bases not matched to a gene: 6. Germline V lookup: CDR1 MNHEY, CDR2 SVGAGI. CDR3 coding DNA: TGTGCCAGCAGGATACAGGGGTCTTATGGCTACACCTTC. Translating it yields CASRIQGSYGYTF.

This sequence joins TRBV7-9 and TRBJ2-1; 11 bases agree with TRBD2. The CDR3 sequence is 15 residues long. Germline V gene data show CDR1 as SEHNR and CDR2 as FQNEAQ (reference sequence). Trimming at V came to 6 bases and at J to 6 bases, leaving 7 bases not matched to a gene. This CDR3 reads CASRATGTSGNEQFF. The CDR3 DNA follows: TGTGCCAGCAGGGCGACCGGGACTAGCGGCAATGAGCAGTTCTTC.

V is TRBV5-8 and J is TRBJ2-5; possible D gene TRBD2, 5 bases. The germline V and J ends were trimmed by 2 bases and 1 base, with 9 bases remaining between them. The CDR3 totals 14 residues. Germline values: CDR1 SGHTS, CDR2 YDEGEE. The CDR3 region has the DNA TGTGCCAGCAGCTTTCGGAGCGGCCAAGAGACCCAGTACTTC. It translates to CASSFRSGQETQYF.

The CDR3 coding sequence is TGTGCCAGCAGTCCACGGGGGATCTGGGGAAACACCATATATTTT. It codes for CASSPRGIWGNTIYF. The chain combines TRBV6-5 with TRBJ1-3; D is perhaps TRBD1 (5 bases). V lost 5 bases, J lost 4 bases, and 15 bases lay in between. The V gene's germline CDR1 is MNHEY and CDR2 SVGAGI. This CDR3 is built from 15 residues.

CDR3 in amino acids: CASSLVQSPLHF. Here the CDR3 DNA reads TGTGCCAGCAGCTTAGTTCAATCACCCCTCCACTTT. The V gene is TRBV7-2, the J gene TRBJ1-6; D remains unclear. This CDR3 has 12 residues. Germline lookup yields CDR1 SGHTA and CDR2 FQGNSA. Trimming removed 1 base from V and 10 bases from J, with 5 bases in between. The whole variable domain, filled in from reference TRBV7-2 and TRBJ1-6, reads GAGVSQSPSNKVTEKGKDVELRCDPISGHTALYWYRQSLGQGLEFLIYFQGNSAPDKSGLPSDRFSAERTGGSVSTLTIQRTQQEDSAVYLCASSLVQSPLHFGNGTRLTVT.

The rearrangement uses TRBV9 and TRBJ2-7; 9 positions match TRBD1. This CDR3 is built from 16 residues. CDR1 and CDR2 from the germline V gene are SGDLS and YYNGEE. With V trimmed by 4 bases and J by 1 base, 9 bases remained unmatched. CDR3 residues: CASSQGQGESSYEQYF. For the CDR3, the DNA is TGTGCCAGCAGCCAGGGACAGGGAGAATCTTCCTACGAGCAGTACTTC.

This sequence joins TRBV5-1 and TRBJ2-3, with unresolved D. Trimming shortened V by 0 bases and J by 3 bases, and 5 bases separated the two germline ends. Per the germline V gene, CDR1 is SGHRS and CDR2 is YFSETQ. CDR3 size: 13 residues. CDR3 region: CASSLAVTDTQYF. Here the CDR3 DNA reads TGCGCCAGCAGCTTGGCAGTAACAGATACGCAGTATTTT.